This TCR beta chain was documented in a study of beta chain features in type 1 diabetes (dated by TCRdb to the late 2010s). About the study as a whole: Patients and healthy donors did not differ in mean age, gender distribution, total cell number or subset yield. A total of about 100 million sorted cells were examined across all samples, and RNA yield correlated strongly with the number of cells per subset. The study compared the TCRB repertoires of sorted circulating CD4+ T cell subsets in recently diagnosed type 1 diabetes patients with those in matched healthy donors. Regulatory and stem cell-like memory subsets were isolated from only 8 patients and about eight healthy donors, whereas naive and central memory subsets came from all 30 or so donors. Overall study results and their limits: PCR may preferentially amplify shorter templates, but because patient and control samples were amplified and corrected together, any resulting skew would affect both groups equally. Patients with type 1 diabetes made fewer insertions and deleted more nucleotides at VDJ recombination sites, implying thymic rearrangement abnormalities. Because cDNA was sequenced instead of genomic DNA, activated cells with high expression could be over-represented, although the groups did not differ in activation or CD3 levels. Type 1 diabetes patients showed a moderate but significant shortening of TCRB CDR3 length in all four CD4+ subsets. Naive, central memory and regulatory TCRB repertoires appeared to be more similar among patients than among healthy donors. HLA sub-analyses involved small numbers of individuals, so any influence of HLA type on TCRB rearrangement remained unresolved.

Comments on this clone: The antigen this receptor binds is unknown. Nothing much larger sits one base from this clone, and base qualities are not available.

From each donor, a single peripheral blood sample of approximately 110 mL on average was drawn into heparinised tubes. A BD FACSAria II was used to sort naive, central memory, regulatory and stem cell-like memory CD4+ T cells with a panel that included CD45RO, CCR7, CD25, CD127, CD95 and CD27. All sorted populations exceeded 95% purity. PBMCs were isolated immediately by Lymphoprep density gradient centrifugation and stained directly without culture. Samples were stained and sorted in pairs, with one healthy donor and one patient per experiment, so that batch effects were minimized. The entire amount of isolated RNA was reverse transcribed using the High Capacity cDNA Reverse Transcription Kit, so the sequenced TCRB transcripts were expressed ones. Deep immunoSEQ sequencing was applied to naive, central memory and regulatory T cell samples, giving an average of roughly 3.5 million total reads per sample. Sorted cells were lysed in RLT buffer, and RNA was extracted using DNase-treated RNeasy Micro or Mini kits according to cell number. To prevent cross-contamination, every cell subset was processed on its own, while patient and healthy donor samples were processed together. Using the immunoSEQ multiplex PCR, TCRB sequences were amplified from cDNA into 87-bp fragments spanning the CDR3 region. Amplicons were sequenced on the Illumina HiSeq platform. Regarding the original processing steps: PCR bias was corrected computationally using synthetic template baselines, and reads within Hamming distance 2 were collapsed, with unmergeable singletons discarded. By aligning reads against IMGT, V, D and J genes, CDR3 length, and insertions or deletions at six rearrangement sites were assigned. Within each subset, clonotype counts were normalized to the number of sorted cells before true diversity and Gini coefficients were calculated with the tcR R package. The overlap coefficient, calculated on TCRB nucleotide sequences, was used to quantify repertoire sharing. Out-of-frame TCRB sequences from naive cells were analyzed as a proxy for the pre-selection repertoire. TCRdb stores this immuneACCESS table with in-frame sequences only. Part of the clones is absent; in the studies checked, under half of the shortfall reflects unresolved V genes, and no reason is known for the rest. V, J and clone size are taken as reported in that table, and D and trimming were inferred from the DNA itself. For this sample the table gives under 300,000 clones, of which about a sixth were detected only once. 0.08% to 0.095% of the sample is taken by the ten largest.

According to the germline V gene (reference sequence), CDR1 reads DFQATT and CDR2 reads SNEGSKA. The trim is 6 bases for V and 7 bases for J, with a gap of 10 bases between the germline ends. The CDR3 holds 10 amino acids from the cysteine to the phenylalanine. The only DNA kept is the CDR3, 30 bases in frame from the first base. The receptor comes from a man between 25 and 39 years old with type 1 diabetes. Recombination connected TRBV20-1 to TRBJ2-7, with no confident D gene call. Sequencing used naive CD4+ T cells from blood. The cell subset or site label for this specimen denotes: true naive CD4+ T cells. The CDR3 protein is CSARRSEQYF. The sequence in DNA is TGCAGTGCCCGGCGCTCTGAGCAGTACTTC.